Below are 7 T cell receptor beta chains sequenced from a single sample in a study of T-cell reconstitution after alpha-beta-depleted transplantation in children. Using unique molecular identifiers, the investigators prepared the TCRbeta library. TCRdb processed the PCR reads anew with MiXCR; each CDR3 protein has one entry. The sample has about 110,000 distinct CDR3 sequences, about a tenth seen once. The material sequenced was PBMCs, taken before TCRalphabeta/CD19-depleted stem cell transplant. The source of these receptors is a boy under 10 years old with acute lymphoblastic leukemia, due to receive a stem cell transplant.

This clonotype was counted a few times. V is TRBV4-1 and J is TRBJ1-1, with no clear D. V shed 2 bases and J shed 10 bases, with 14 bases lying between them. Germline loops: CDR1 MGHRA, CDR2 YSYEKL. The CDR3 consists of 13 residues. This chain's CDR3 is CASSQLSAAGAFF. The CDR3 nucleotides are TGCGCCAGCAGCCAATTGTCGGCAGCTGGAGCTTTCTTT.

This clonotype showed up just a few times. This chain uses TRBV12-3 or TRBV12-4 with TRBJ2-5; D might be TRBD2 (5 bases). CDR3 size: 13 residues. Trimming stripped 6 bases from V and 5 bases from J, with 13 bases between. The CDR3: CASRRVVGETQYF. Written as DNA, the CDR3 is TGTGCCAGCAGGAGGGTGGTTGGGGAGACCCAGTACTTC.

Worth noting for this clonotype: One base away lies a much larger clone, so this may be a sequencing read error. V and J are TRBV20-1 and TRBJ2-3; the match to TRBD2 covers 10 bases. Germline values: CDR1 DFQATT, CDR2 SNEGSKA (reference sequence). There are 12 residues in the CDR3. This CDR3 is CSALAGGDMQYF. The CDR3 DNA reads as TGCAGTGCGTTAGCGGGAGGAGATATGCAGTATTTT.

This clonotype was picked up a small number of times. Its ends do not fully match the called genes, so a read error is possible. J is TRBJ1-2 and V is TRBV5-6; D may be TRBD1 (5 bases). Germline V gene sequence: CDR1 SGHDT, CDR2 YYEEEE. This CDR3 spans 14 amino acids. The CDR3 spells CASGFRARATGYTF. For the CDR3, the DNA is TGTGCCAGCGGCTTCAGGGCCCGCGCTACCGGCTACACCTTC.

The chain has TRBV6-1 and TRBJ1-2, with 7 bases lining up with TRBD1. The CDR3 is made up of 13 amino acids. Germline V gene lookup returns CDR1 MNHNS and CDR2 SASEGT. V trimming: 5 bases; J trimming: 4 bases; junction bases outside the gene matches: 4. CDR3 in DNA: TGTGCCAGCAGTCCAGACAGGGTCTATGGCTACACCTTC. This sequence encodes CASSPDRVYGYTF.

The sample holds many counts of this clonotype. The chain links TRBV5-1 to TRBJ2-1, with TRBD2 as a possible D gene (6 bases). The CDR3 has 13 amino acids. With 0 bases removed from V and 9 bases from J, the gap between germline ends came to 10 bases. Germline CDR1 and CDR2: SGHRS and YFSETQ. The CDR3 here is CASSLAASAEQFF. The CDR3 nucleotides read TGCGCCAGCAGCTTGGCAGCTAGCGCTGAGCAGTTCTTC.

The chain joins TRBV7-9 to TRBJ2-6; no firm D call. This CDR3 has 15 residues. Trimming removed 2 bases from V and 0 bases from J, with 5 bases in between. Germline V gene data show CDR1 as SEHNR and CDR2 as FQNEAQ (reference sequence). The CDR3 bases are TGTGCCAGCAGCTTACAGAGCTCTGGGGCCAACGTCCTGACTTTC. It codes for CASSLQSSGANVLTF.